These 18 T cell receptor beta chains were all obtained from the same sample, sequenced in a study of blood T cells in healthy people across ages. Using a J-beta primer mix together with a sample-barcoded 5' primer, a second PCR was run for roughly 7 to 11 cycles. From the 5' RACE reads, TCRdb called clonotypes with MiXCR, one entry per CDR3 protein. Of about 780,000 distinct CDR3 sequences in the sample, about 42% were seen once. Sample: blood. All receptors derive from a man older than 75 in good health.

The rearrangement links TRBV7-2 to TRBJ1-1, with 7 bases that match TRBD1. In germline, CDR1 is SGHTA, CDR2 FQGNSA. V gave up 3 bases and J gave up 6 bases; unmatched junction bases: 7. This CDR3 is built from 14 residues. The CDR3 nucleotides read TGTGCCAGCAGCTTGGGGAGCAGGGGGTCTGAAGCTTTCTTT. This sequence encodes CASSLGSRGSEAFF.

This chain uses TRBV4-3 with TRBJ2-3; TRBD2 matches 15 bases. J lost 8 bases, V lost 1 base, and 7 bases had no gene match. The CDR3 loop spans 17 amino acids. CDR1 is LGHNA, CDR2 YSLEER, per germline. CDR3 nucleotides: TGCGCCAGCAGCCAAGGAGGACTAGCGGGAGGGCCTAGTACGCAGTATTTT. It yields the protein CASSQGGLAGGPSTQYF.

V usage is TRBV11-3 and J usage is TRBJ2-3; 10 nucleotides line up with TRBD2. The CDR3 has 17 amino acids. The V segment lost 5 bases and the J segment 2 bases; nucleotides outside the gene matches: 10. Germline CDR1 reads SGHNT; CDR2 reads YENEEA. The CDR3 DNA sequence: TGTGCCAGCAGCGTCCGGACTAGCGGAGGGATCACAGATACGCAGTATTTT. Translating it yields CASSVRTSGGITDTQYF. Filled out from reference TRBV11-3 and TRBJ2-3, the complete variable domain reads EAGVVQSPRYKIIEKKQPVAFWCNPISGHNTLYWYLQNLGQGPELLIRYENEEAVDDSQLPKDRFSAERLKGVDSTLKIQPAELGDSAVYLCASSVRTSGGITDTQYFGPGTRLTVL.

The V gene is TRBV5-1, the J gene TRBJ1-1; no definite D call. CDR1 and CDR2 from the germline V gene are SGHRS and YFSETQ. V was trimmed by 4 bases and J by 1 base, leaving 11 bases between them. There are 14 residues in the CDR3. CDR3 in amino acids: CASSPEVSNTEAFF. The CDR3, as DNA: TGCGCCAGCAGCCCCGAGGTTTCGAACACTGAAGCTTTCTTT. Variable domain in full (rest from reference TRBV5-1 and TRBJ1-1): KAGVTQTPRYLIKTRGQQVTLSCSPISGHRSVSWYQQTPGQGLQFLFEYFSETQRNKGNFPGRFSGRQFSNSRSEMNVSTLELGDSALYLCASSPEVSNTEAFFGQGTRLTVV.

The V gene is TRBV12-3 or TRBV12-4, the J gene TRBJ2-7; 7 nucleotides agree with TRBD1. This CDR3 spans 14 amino acids. J was trimmed by 6 bases and V by 4 bases; bases with no gene match: 9. CDR3 sequence (DNA): TGTGCCAGCAGTTCCGGGACAGAGACTGGCGAGCAGTACTTC. It translates to CASSSGTETGEQYF.

This clonotype has at least ten counts. This rearrangement joins TRBV24-1 to TRBJ2-3; perhaps D is TRBD1 or TRBD2 (5 bases each). The CDR3 covers 16 residues. The V end lost 4 bases, the J end lost 4 bases, and 17 bases lay between the germline ends. From germline, CDR1 is KGHDR and CDR2 SFDVKD. The DNA of the CDR3 is TGTGCCACCAGTGACCCACGGGCAGGGACGGCAGATACGCAGTATTTT. This gives the protein CATSDPRAGTADTQYF.

As concerns this clonotype: A much larger clone lies a single base off, so this may be a read error. V usage is TRBV29-1 and J usage is TRBJ2-5, with TRBD2 matching over 7 bases. The CDR3 contains 16 residues. Trimming at V came to 6 bases and at J to 11 bases, leaving 24 bases not matched to a gene. Germline V gives CDR1 SQVTM, CDR2 ANQGSEA. CDR3 DNA sequence: TGCAGCGTCGCCCGAGATCGTTGGGGGGGGTACAATGAGCAGTACTTC. Encoded protein: CSVARDRWGGYNEQYF.

The chain employs TRBV2 and TRBJ2-1; tentatively, D is TRBD2 (6 bases). The V and J ends lost 6 bases and 9 bases respectively, with 21 bases between them. The germline gives CDR1 SNHLY, CDR2 FYNNEI. The CDR3 has 15 amino acids. The CDR3 region has the DNA TGTGCCAGCAGGGGACGAGCGGGCCGACGAGGTGAGCAGTTCTTC. It is translated as CASRGRAGRRGEQFF.

The chain employs TRBV7-8 and TRBJ1-4; D is undetermined. CDR1 is SGHVS and CDR2 is FQNEAQ in the germline V gene. The CDR3 is 12 residues long. V was shortened by 1 base and J by 16 bases, with 13 bases between the two germline ends. The CDR3 loop reads CASSLGSLPGFF. The CDR3 nucleotides read TGTGCCAGCAGCTTAGGGTCTCTACCCGGGTTTTTT.

The chain is built from TRBV20-1 and TRBJ2-7, with a weak D call TRBD2 (6 bases). CDR1 is DFQATT and CDR2 is SNEGSKA in the germline V gene (reference sequence). The CDR3 consists of 13 residues. Trimming removed 3 bases from V and 4 bases from J, with 13 bases in between. The CDR3 bases are TGCAGTGCTAGTGGGGAGGCCCGGTACGAGCAGTACTTC. It codes for CSASGEARYEQYF.

The table lists this clonotype with a count of one. The chain combines TRBV5-1 with TRBJ1-5; D call uncertain. Per germline, CDR1 SGHRS and CDR2 YFSETQ. V dropped 1 base and J dropped 8 bases, with 10 bases sitting between them. CDR3 length: 13 amino acids. DNA of the CDR3: TGCGCCAGCAGCTTGAGGTATAATGAGCCCCAGCATTTT. It translates to CASSLRYNEPQHF.

With regard to this clonotype: A much larger clone is a single base away; this may be a read error. The chain combines TRBV20-1 with TRBJ2-1, with a possible D match to TRBD2 (5 bases). The germline CDR1 and CDR2 sequences are DFQATT and SNEGSKA (reference sequence). Trimming took 4 bases from V and 6 from J, leaving 19 bases between them. There are 15 residues in the CDR3. The CDR3 DNA reads as TGCAGTGCTATCGGCCCCGGGCGGGCTTGCAATGAGCAGTTCTTC. Translating gives CSAIGPGRACNEQFF.

V usage is TRBV20-1 and J usage is TRBJ2-2; D gene ambiguous. This CDR3 contains 13 residues. Germline values: CDR1 DFQATT, CDR2 SNEGSKA (reference sequence). Between the trimmed V and J ends, which lost 6 bases and 1 base, there was a span of 9 bases. The CDR3 DNA follows: TGCAGTGCAATCCGACAGAACACCGGGGAGCTGTTTTTT. Encoded protein: CSAIRQNTGELFF.

This clonotype occurred a few times. The rearrangement links TRBV6-2 or TRBV6-3 to TRBJ2-1; TRBD1 aligns across 9 bases. With the DNA end fitting TRBJ2-7 better, the J assignment may be wrong. CDR1 MNHEY and CDR2 SVGEGT come from the germline V gene. CDR3 length: 16 amino acids. This CDR3 reads CASSYSRQGDYNEQYF. CDR3 in DNA: TGTGCCAGCAGTTACTCGCGACAGGGGGACTACAATGAGCAGTACTTC.

The gene calls are TRBV20-1 and TRBJ2-3; 8 bases are a match to TRBD2. The CDR3 length is 13 residues. Germline lookup yields CDR1 DFQATT and CDR2 SNEGSKA (reference sequence). V lost 5 bases, J lost 2 bases, and 3 bases stayed unmatched. This chain's CDR3 is CSALAGHTDTQYF. For the CDR3, the DNA is TGCAGTGCTTTAGCGGGGCACACAGATACGCAGTATTTT.

The chain is built from TRBV3-1 and TRBJ2-1; 9 positions agree with TRBD2. This CDR3 is built from 15 residues. The V and J ends lost 4 bases and 8 bases, in that order; junction bases with no gene match: 9. Germline values: CDR1 LGHDT, CDR2 YNNKEL (reference sequence). The CDR3 DNA reads TGTGCCAGCAGCCGGGGGGCGGGAGGGTACGATGAGCAGTTCTTC. This gives the protein CASSRGAGGYDEQFF.

This clonotype was recorded a few times. V gene TRBV7-2 combines with J gene TRBJ2-3; possible D gene TRBD1, 6 bases. Trimming removed 4 bases at V and 2 bases at J, with 16 bases between. The germline V gene encodes CDR1 SGHTA and CDR2 FQGNSA. The length of the CDR3 is 16 residues. CDR3 in DNA: TGTGCCAGCAGCTCCACAGGGTCTAGACCCACAGATACGCAGTATTTT. It yields the protein CASSSTGSRPTDTQYF.

The V gene is TRBV28, the J gene TRBJ2-1, with D hard to call. CDR3 size: 15 residues. Per germline, CDR1 MDHEN and CDR2 SYDVKM. V was trimmed by 1 base and J by 0 bases, leaving 7 bases between them. The CDR3 DNA sequence: TGTGCCAGCAGTTTATTGGGTTCCTCCTACAATGAGCAGTTCTTC. It encodes CASSLLGSSYNEQFF.